A single sample is the source of the 8 T cell receptor beta chains below, sequenced in a study of radiation and T cells in renal cell carcinoma. The treatment: treatment-naive control, cytoreductive nephrectomy. Profiling relied on immunoSEQ multiplex PCR, and the TCRdb table lists in-frame clones only, not all of them. The sample lists about 9,700 clones; less than 80% were seen once. The sample here was tumor tissue, taken from a patient whose treatment was nephrectomy without radiotherapy. The receptors here all came from a man aged 55 to 70 with renal cell carcinoma.

In this sample, this clone turned up once. This chain connects TRBV12-5 to TRBJ1-1; perhaps TRBD1 as D (6 bases). This CDR3 spans 13 amino acids. Germline V lookup: CDR1 LGHNT, CDR2 FRNRAP. V was pared by 9 bases and J by 4 bases, with 15 bases between. DNA of the CDR3: TGTGCTAGCCAGGGGCAGTGGGGCACTGAAGCTTTCTTT. This translates into CASQGQWGTEAFF.

The rearrangement joins TRBV7-3 to TRBJ1-2; D unresolved. From germline, CDR1 is SGHTA and CDR2 FQGTGA. Between the trimmed V and J ends, which lost 4 bases and 4 bases, there was a span of 7 bases. This CDR3 has 12 residues. CDR3 in amino acids: CASSSIGYGYTF. CDR3 nucleotide sequence: TGTGCCAGCAGCTCAATAGGCTATGGCTACACCTTC. The variable domain in full, completed from reference TRBV7-3 and TRBJ1-2, reads GAGVSQTPSNKVTEKGKYVELRCDPISGHTALYWYRQSLGQGPEFLIYFQGTGAADDSGLPNDRFFAVRPEGSVSTLKIQRTERGDSAVYLCASSSIGYGYTFGSGTRLTVV.

The J gene is TRBJ1-1, the V gene TRBV12-5; 9 bases align to TRBD1. CDR3 length: 14 amino acids. J was trimmed by 6 bases and V by 4 bases; bases with no gene match: 6. Germline CDR1 LGHNT, CDR2 FRNRAP. The CDR3 sequence is CASGSGTGRSEAFF. In DNA, the CDR3 is TGTGCTAGTGGTTCCGGGACAGGGCGCTCTGAAGCTTTCTTT.

The chain has TRBV7-2 and TRBJ2-1; unclear D gene. CDR3 size: 15 residues. Germline V gives CDR1 SGHTA, CDR2 FQGNSA. With 4 bases removed from V and 2 bases from J, the gap between germline ends came to 12 bases. The CDR3 DNA sequence: TGTGCCAGCAGCTACGACTCTGGAACCTACAATGAGCAGTTCTTC. Encoded protein: CASSYDSGTYNEQFF.

This sequence joins TRBV9 and TRBJ2-7; no reliable D call. The ends were cut back, 0 bases at V and 2 bases at J, with 9 bases in the middle. Germline V gene data show CDR1 as SGDLS and CDR2 as YYNGEE. The CDR3 is 14 amino acids. CDR3 sequence reads: CASSVAVGAYEQYF. The CDR3, as DNA: TGTGCCAGCAGCGTAGCCGTCGGAGCCTACGAGCAGTACTTC.

This clone was seen more than once but under ten times. The V and J genes are TRBV15 and TRBJ1-5; 7 nucleotides agree with TRBD1. Germline V gives CDR1 LNHNV, CDR2 YYDKDF (reference sequence). The CDR3 extends over 15 amino acids. Trimming cost V 4 bases and J 3 bases; bases outside gene matches: 6. CDR3 residues: CATSTPDRDNQPQHF. In DNA form, the CDR3 reads TGTGCCACCAGCACTCCCGACAGGGACAATCAGCCCCAGCATTTT.

The V call is TRBV25-1, the J call TRBJ1-2; 7 nucleotides line up with TRBD1. The CDR3 contains 14 residues. The ends lost 5 bases at V and 8 bases at J; junction bases unmatched: 11. Per the germline V gene, CDR1 is MGHDK and CDR2 is SYGVNS. The CDR3, as DNA: TGTGCCAGCAGTCCGTCAGGGGGAATTCTAGGCTACACCTTC. Protein product: CASSPSGGILGYTF.

This clone was detected a few times. The CDR3 DNA is TGTGCCAGCTCACCGGGGGGACAGGGCGAGTTACGGCAGCCCCAGCATTTT. Its protein is CASSPGGQGELRQPQHF. The chain links TRBV18 to TRBJ1-5, with TRBD1 matching over 9 bases. Germline V gene sequence: CDR1 KGHSH, CDR2 LQKENI. CDR3 length equals 17 residues. Trimming took 3 bases from V and 7 from J; bases not matched to a gene: 13.